One and the same sample provided the 10 T cell receptor beta chains below, sequenced in a study of Ad26.COV2.S vaccination and SARS-CoV-2 variants. Produced via immunoSEQ multiplex PCR; TCRdb's table is partial and in-frame only. The data show fewer than 400,000 clones, around four fifths seen once. The sample's treatment: roughly 20 received Ad26.COV2.S at low or high dose, single or two shots; 5 received placebo; per-sample allocation not given. Sampling took place 63 days after the first vaccine or placebo injection. This material consisted of peripheral blood, taken in a trial of Ad26.COV2.S vaccine versus placebo. Receptors originate from a person between 18 and 65 years old who received the Ad26.COV2.S COVID-19 vaccine or a placebo.

The chain has TRBV7-8 and TRBJ1-5; no reliable D call. V was pared by 0 bases and J by 4 bases, with 10 bases between. The germline gives CDR1 SGHVS, CDR2 FQNEAQ. The CDR3 is 15 amino acids. The chain's CDR3 is CASSLASDQNQPQHF. CDR3 nucleotides: TGTGCCAGCAGCTTAGCTTCGGACCAGAATCAGCCCCAGCATTTT.

The rearrangement links TRBV5-4 to TRBJ2-3; D perhaps matches TRBD2 (7 bases). The germline V gene has CDR1 SGHNT and CDR2 YYREEE (reference sequence). The CDR3 spans 15 residues. Trimming removed 4 bases from V and 4 bases from J, with 16 bases in between. The CDR3 nucleotides are TGTGCCAGCAGCCTGCCCCGGGGGGCAGCAGATACGCAGTATTTT. This gives the protein CASSLPRGAADTQYF.

This sequence joins TRBV19 and TRBJ1-1, with 8 bases lining up with TRBD1. The germline CDR1 and CDR2 sequences are LNHDA and SQIVND (reference sequence). The CDR3 has 13 residues. V gave up 5 bases and J gave up 5 bases; unmatched junction bases: 4. As DNA, the CDR3 is TGTGCCAGTAGTGGGACAGGAAGAACTGAAGCTTTCTTT. Translation gives CASSGTGRTEAFF.

This chain joins TRBV5-1 and TRBJ1-3; D possibly corresponds to TRBD1 (6 bases). The V gene lost 0 bases and the J gene lost 2 bases, with 12 bases spanning the gap. Germline assignment: CDR1 SGHRS and CDR2 YFSETQ. The length of the CDR3 is 16 residues. The CDR3 nucleotides are TGCGCCAGCAGCTTGGAACCGGGGGCGGCTGGAAACACCATATATTTT. Translated: CASSLEPGAAGNTIYF.

The V call is TRBV5-6, the J call TRBJ2-7; D is possibly TRBD1 (7 bases). CDR3 length equals 15 residues. Trimming removed 4 bases at V and 7 bases at J, with 21 bases between. Germline CDR1 and CDR2: SGHDT and YYEEEE. CDR3 region: CASSRTGQAGKEQYF. CDR3 DNA sequence: TGTGCCAGCAGCCGCACAGGACAGGCGGGGAAGGAGCAGTACTTC.

V and J are TRBV7-9 and TRBJ1-1; no reliable D call. Between the trimmed V and J ends, which lost 1 base and 7 bases, there was a span of 10 bases. The CDR3 has 13 residues. The V gene's germline CDR1 is SEHNR and CDR2 FQNEAQ (reference sequence). The CDR3 protein is CASSLGYSDEAFF. The CDR3 region has the DNA TGTGCCAGCAGCTTAGGGTATTCCGATGAAGCTTTCTTT. The full variable domain, its missing parts supplied by reference TRBV7-9 and TRBJ1-1, is DTGVSQNPRHKITKRGQNVTFRCDPISEHNRLYWYRQTLGQGPEFLTYFQNEAQLEKSRLLSDRFSAERPKGSFSTLEIQRTEQGDSAMYLCASSLGYSDEAFFGQGTRLTVV.

The chain uses TRBV28 and TRBJ1-5; no clear D. The CDR3 runs to 12 residues. The V gene lost 8 bases and the J gene lost 6 bases, with 11 bases spanning the gap. In germline, CDR1 is MDHEN, CDR2 SYDVKM. The CDR3 loop is CASCEGSQPQHF. The CDR3, as DNA: TGTGCCAGCTGTGAGGGCAGTCAGCCCCAGCATTTT.

This sequence joins TRBV19 and TRBJ1-1, with TRBD1 matching 7 bases. The CDR3 runs to 13 residues. The V gene end was trimmed by 7 bases and the J gene end by 5 bases; junction bases not matched to a gene: 7. The germline V gene has CDR1 LNHDA and CDR2 SQIVND (reference sequence). This chain's CDR3 is CASMLQGGTEAFF. The CDR3, as DNA: TGTGCCAGTATGCTTCAGGGGGGGACTGAAGCTTTCTTT.

This rearrangement joins TRBV4-1 to TRBJ1-6; maybe TRBD1 (6 bases). The germline gives CDR1 MGHRA, CDR2 YSYEKL. V gave up 2 bases and J gave up 4 bases, with 18 bases separating them. CDR3 length: 18 residues. The CDR3 reads CASSQSTRTATYNSPLHF. DNA of the CDR3: TGCGCCAGCAGCCAAAGCACAAGGACAGCCACGTATAATTCACCCCTCCACTTT.

The rearrangement joins TRBV5-1 to TRBJ2-5; D possibly corresponds to TRBD2 (6 bases). The V end lost 3 bases, the J end lost 3 bases, and 9 bases lay between the germline ends. This CDR3 contains 13 residues. Germline V lookup: CDR1 SGHRS, CDR2 YFSETQ. For the CDR3, the DNA is TGCGCCAGCAGCTCGCCGGGGGAAGAGACCCAGTACTTC. Translating gives CASSSPGEETQYF.